This TCR beta chain was identified in a study of blood T cell repertoires in COVID-19. Study-wide background: Specimens from acute and convalescent COVID-19 originated in the United States, Italy and Spain.

This CDR3 contains 17 residues. Germline CDR1 reads SNHLY; CDR2 reads FYNNEI. V was cut by 5 bases and J by 6 bases, with 25 bases left in between. Clones were sequenced by immunoSEQ multiplex PCR, and TCRdb holds only the in-frame ones, with some missing. Among about 380,000 clones listed, 88% were seen once. This study enrolled people aged 18 to 89 from about 26 US geographic areas. Recovered status in Cohort 3 required two negative PCRs, clearance, or symptom resolution. V and J are TRBV2 and TRBJ1-1; D possibly corresponds to TRBD1 (5 bases). This sequence originates from a woman between 18 and 29 years old who had recovered from COVID-19. The specimen sequenced was PBMCs or T cells enriched from blood (not recorded which). DNA for the CDR3: TGTGCCAGCAGTCACCAGAGGGGCGGGACCCAGACCCCTGAAGCTTTCTTT. Translation: CASSHQRGGTQTPEAFF.